The 28 T cell receptor beta chains below all came from one sample that was sequenced in a study of T cell changes during pregnancy in multiple sclerosis. Sequencing was performed with immunoSEQ multiplex PCR; in TCRdb, only in-frame clones are kept and a portion is missing. This table holds about 100,000 clones, about nine tenths found once. The specimen comprised peripheral blood, sampled after pregnancy. The receptors shown here come from a female donor with multiple sclerosis, enrolled in a pregnancy study.

This clone was detected once. The chain carries TRBV7-9 and TRBJ2-1; maybe TRBD2 (5 bases). Germline lookup yields CDR1 SEHNR and CDR2 FQNEAQ (reference sequence). V was trimmed by 5 bases and J by 8 bases, leaving 19 bases between them. The CDR3 consists of 15 residues. CDR3 sequence: CASSRIRDEPHEQFF. Written as DNA, the CDR3 is TGTGCCAGCAGCAGAATCCGGGATGAGCCCCATGAGCAGTTCTTC.

This clone was detected only once. CDR3 sequence (DNA): TGCGCCAGCAGCTTGGACAGGGGTTCCTACGAGCAGTACTTC. Its translation: CASSLDRGSYEQYF. This chain connects TRBV5-1 to TRBJ2-7; TRBD1 matches at 7 bases. Germline V lookup: CDR1 SGHRS, CDR2 YFSETQ. This CDR3 has 14 amino acids. With 0 bases clipped from V and 1 base from J, the junction kept 1 base outside the gene matches.

This chain uses TRBV10-3 with TRBJ1-2, with TRBD1 identical over 7 bases. V lost 0 bases and J lost 0; bases outside the gene matches: 10. This CDR3 comprises 18 residues. Germline V gene sequence: CDR1 ENHRY, CDR2 SYGVKD. CDR3 protein: CAISESPQGGRTNYGYTF. The CDR3 DNA is TGTGCCATCAGTGAGTCTCCACAAGGGGGCCGGACTAACTATGGCTACACCTTC.

The chain carries TRBV5-1 and TRBJ2-7; TRBD2 aligns across 12 bases. The CDR3 is 20 residues long. The V segment lost 8 bases and the J segment 6 bases; nucleotides outside the gene matches: 27. The germline CDR1 and CDR2 sequences are SGHRS and YFSETQ. The CDR3 region is CASDDSRASGRAPQPLEQYF. DNA for the CDR3: TGCGCCAGTGACGACAGTCGGGCTAGCGGGAGGGCCCCGCAACCCCTCGAGCAGTACTTC.

The rearrangement uses TRBV7-2 and TRBJ1-6; 7 bases fit TRBD1. The germline V gene encodes CDR1 SGHTA and CDR2 FQGNSA. The CDR3 runs 19 residues. The J segment lost 7 bases and the V segment lost 0 bases, leaving 15 bases of the junction unmatched. CDR3 nucleotide sequence: TGTGCCAGCAGCTTAGCTACCACTATTATCGGGACAGCCAATTCACCCCTCCACTTT. Its protein product is CASSLATTIIGTANSPLHF. Filled out from reference TRBV7-2 and TRBJ1-6, the complete variable domain reads GAGVSQSPSNKVTEKGKDVELRCDPISGHTALYWYRQSLGQGLEFLIYFQGNSAPDKSGLPSDRFSAERTGGSVSTLTIQRTQQEDSAVYLCASSLATTIIGTANSPLHFGNGTRLTVT.

V gene TRBV11-2 combines with J gene TRBJ1-2; D call uncertain. The CDR3 is made up of 12 amino acids. The germline V gene has CDR1 SGHAT and CDR2 FQNNGV. V lost 5 bases, J lost 4 bases, and 8 bases lay in between. CDR3 sequence: CASSPLSYGYTF. The CDR3, as DNA: TGTGCCAGCAGCCCCCTGAGCTATGGCTACACCTTC.

DNA of the CDR3: TGTGCCAGCAGCAATCTAGATGGCTACACCTTC. Encoded protein: CASSNLDGYTF. The V and J genes are TRBV21-1 and TRBJ1-2. TRBV21-1 is deemed a pseudogene. This CDR3 is built from 11 residues.

The chain joins TRBV4-3 to TRBJ2-7, with unresolved D. The V gene lost 0 bases and the J gene lost 2 bases, with 11 bases spanning the gap. In germline, CDR1 is LGHNA, CDR2 YSLEER. This CDR3 has 15 amino acids. CDR3 residues: CASSQDVRITYEQYF. As DNA, the CDR3 is TGCGCCAGCAGCCAAGATGTCAGAATCACCTACGAGCAGTACTTC.

This clone occurred once. The chain is built from TRBV7-9 and TRBJ2-1, with 8 bases fitting TRBD2. V trimming: 5 bases; J trimming: 0 bases; junction bases outside the gene matches: 9. The length of the CDR3 is 17 residues. Germline assignment: CDR1 SEHNR and CDR2 FQNEAQ (reference sequence). DNA for the CDR3: TGTGCCAGCAGCCCAAGTGGTGGACTAGCCTCCTACAATGAGCAGTTCTTC. Translating gives CASSPSGGLASYNEQFF.

This chain links TRBV7-2 with TRBJ1-5; 7 nucleotides match TRBD1. The CDR3 runs to 16 residues. Germline V gene data show CDR1 as SGHTA and CDR2 as FQGNSA. The J segment lost 0 bases and the V segment lost 3 bases, leaving 5 bases of the junction unmatched. The CDR3 region is CASSFRGQFSNQPQHF. In DNA, the CDR3 is TGTGCCAGCAGCTTTAGGGGGCAGTTTAGCAATCAGCCCCAGCATTTT.

The chain has TRBV6-5 and TRBJ1-4, with 7 bases lining up with TRBD1. With V trimmed by 4 bases and J by 5 bases, 7 bases remained unmatched. This CDR3 contains 15 residues. Germline V gene lookup returns CDR1 MNHEY and CDR2 SVGAGI. CDR3: CASSSPGQRNEKLFF. The CDR3 region has the DNA TGTGCCAGCAGTTCACCGGGACAGAGGAATGAAAAACTGTTTTTT.

This sequence joins TRBV25-1 and TRBJ1-6, with a weak D call TRBD1 (6 bases). From germline, CDR1 is MGHDK and CDR2 SYGVNS. The CDR3 sequence is 16 residues long. Trimming stripped 3 bases from V and 10 bases from J, with 19 bases between. CDR3 DNA sequence: TGTGCCAGCAGTGACTACCTACAGGGCCCCAACTCACCCCTCCACTTT. Translated, it gives CASSDYLQGPNSPLHF.

V is TRBV5-1 and J is TRBJ2-3; perhaps TRBD1 as D (5 bases). The length of the CDR3 is 16 residues. Germline V lookup: CDR1 SGHRS, CDR2 YFSETQ. V lost 0 bases, J lost 1 base, and 12 bases lay in between. CDR3 sequence: CASSLGPTGGTDTQYF. The CDR3 nucleotides are TGCGCCAGCAGCTTGGGCCCTACAGGAGGCACAGATACGCAGTATTTT.

This rearrangement joins TRBV7-9 to TRBJ2-7; 7 nucleotides line up with TRBD1. Losses at the gene ends were 1 base for V and 6 bases for J; bases not matched to a gene: 15. Germline assignment: CDR1 SEHNR and CDR2 FQNEAQ (reference sequence). The CDR3 spans 17 residues. In DNA form, the CDR3 reads TGTGCCAGCAGCTTAGAAGTCGGCAGGGGGAATCCTTCCGAGCAGTACTTC. Its translation: CASSLEVGRGNPSEQYF.

The chain is built from TRBV28 and TRBJ2-7; 8 positions agree with TRBD1. J gave up 0 bases and V 6 bases, and 10 bases lay outside the gene matches. The CDR3 has 16 residues. Germline CDR1 and CDR2: MDHEN and SYDVKM. CDR3 sequence: CASSPTRGLGSYEQYF. The DNA of the CDR3 is TGTGCCAGCAGCCCAACCAGGGGGCTGGGCTCCTACGAGCAGTACTTC. Supplemented by reference TRBV28 and TRBJ2-7, the full variable domain reads DVKVTQSSRYLVKRTGEKVFLECVQDMDHENMFWYRQDPGLGLRLIYFSYDVKMKEKGDIPEGYSVSREKKERFSLILESASTNQTSMYLCASSPTRGLGSYEQYFGPGTRLTVT.

This rearrangement joins TRBV9 to TRBJ2-1; 10 positions agree with TRBD2. With 4 bases clipped from V and 1 base from J, the junction kept 2 bases outside the gene matches. The length of the CDR3 is 15 residues. Germline V gene lookup returns CDR1 SGDLS and CDR2 YYNGEE. The CDR3 loop reads CASSLSGRSYNEQFF. The CDR3, as DNA: TGTGCCAGCAGCCTTAGCGGGAGGTCCTACAATGAGCAGTTCTTC.

V is TRBV29-1 and J is TRBJ1-2, with 7 bases identical to TRBD1. V dropped 3 bases and J dropped 6; count of bases not matched to a gene: 10. The CDR3 extends over 14 amino acids. CDR1 is SQVTM and CDR2 is ANQGSEA in the germline V gene. In nucleotides, the CDR3 is TGCAGCGTTGATAGACCCGGGACAGAGAATGGCTACACCTTC. Its protein is CSVDRPGTENGYTF.

This chain joins TRBV5-1 and TRBJ2-5; D gene unclear. Germline CDR1 is SGHRS and CDR2 is YFSETQ. The CDR3 runs to 15 residues. V gave up 0 bases and J gave up 0 bases, with 9 bases separating them. The CDR3 reads CASSLGTRDQETQYF. In DNA form, the CDR3 reads TGCGCCAGCAGCTTGGGAACGCGAGACCAAGAGACCCAGTACTTC. Complete variable domain (other parts from reference TRBV5-1 and TRBJ2-5): KAGVTQTPRYLIKTRGQQVTLSCSPISGHRSVSWYQQTPGQGLQFLFEYFSETQRNKGNFPGRFSGRQFSNSRSEMNVSTLELGDSALYLCASSLGTRDQETQYFGPGTRLLVL.

The rearrangement links TRBV4-3 to TRBJ1-2; 8 nucleotides match TRBD1. CDR1 is LGHNA, CDR2 YSLEER, per germline. This CDR3 region has 19 residues. V shed 3 bases and J 1 base; nucleotides not matched to a gene: 16. The CDR3 here is CASSHDPGQGAFFNYGYTF. CDR3 nucleotide sequence: TGCGCCAGCAGCCACGACCCGGGGCAGGGGGCTTTCTTTAACTATGGCTACACCTTC.

The V and J genes are TRBV2 and TRBJ1-6; D perhaps matches TRBD1 (5 bases). With 2 bases removed from V and 9 bases from J, the gap between germline ends came to 14 bases. Per germline, CDR1 SNHLY and CDR2 FYNNEI. The CDR3 runs to 15 residues. As DNA, the CDR3 is TGTGCCAGCAGTGAATCGGGTCAGGGATTTTCACCCCTCCACTTT. This encodes CASSESGQGFSPLHF.

The chain joins TRBV29-1 to TRBJ2-7; 9 bases agree with TRBD2. Germline V CDR1 and CDR2: SQVTM, ANQGSEA. The length of the CDR3 is 13 residues. J lost 2 bases, V lost 6 bases, and 5 bases had no gene match. As DNA, the CDR3 is TGCAGCGTCATAGCGGGAGTCACCTACGAGCAGTACTTC. Translation: CSVIAGVTYEQYF.

This clone showed up just once. The rearrangement uses TRBV14 and TRBJ2-1; 10 positions agree with TRBD2. CDR3 size: 14 residues. CDR1 and CDR2 (germline): SGHDN, FVKESK. V lost 4 bases to trimming and J lost 6 bases; unmatched junction nucleotides: 3. The CDR3 is CASSLWTSGNEQFF. CDR3 sequence (DNA): TGTGCCAGCAGCCTATGGACTAGCGGCAATGAGCAGTTCTTC.

This sequence joins TRBV6-1 and TRBJ1-5; 10 bases line up with TRBD1. Germline values: CDR1 MNHNS, CDR2 SASEGT. V shed 6 bases, J shed 4 bases, and the junction held 6 bases outside the gene matches. CDR3 size: 15 residues. This CDR3 is CASRQDRGRNQPQHF. DNA of the CDR3: TGTGCCAGCAGACAAGACAGGGGGCGGAATCAGCCCCAGCATTTT.

DNA of the CDR3: TGTGCCAGCAGCCCTGGACAGGGGGCTCCCACCTTC. Protein sequence: CASSPGQGAPTF. The chain combines TRBV5-5 with TRBJ1-2; 11 bases agree with TRBD1. Trimming cost V 4 bases and J 13 bases; bases outside gene matches: 6. Looked up from germline, CDR1 is SGHKS and CDR2 is YYEKEE (reference sequence). The CDR3 covers 12 residues.

The V call is TRBV5-1, the J call TRBJ1-2; 10 bases line up with TRBD1. V was clipped by 0 bases and J by 7 bases; unmatched bases: 6. Germline lookup yields CDR1 SGHRS and CDR2 YFSETQ. The CDR3 length is 15 residues. In DNA, the CDR3 is TGCGCCAGCAGCTTGGCCGGGACAGGGGTCTCTGGCTACACCTTC. Translated: CASSLAGTGVSGYTF.

The V gene is TRBV5-1, the J gene TRBJ2-2; 8 nucleotides line up with TRBD1. Germline V lookup: CDR1 SGHRS, CDR2 YFSETQ. Trimming took 5 bases from V and 2 from J; bases not matched to a gene: 5. This CDR3 contains 15 residues. The CDR3 here is CASRAGQGNTGELFF. The CDR3 DNA sequence: TGCGCCAGCAGGGCTGGACAGGGAAACACCGGGGAGCTGTTTTTT.

The V and J genes are TRBV19 and TRBJ1-2; D is ambiguous. Germline lookup yields CDR1 LNHDA and CDR2 SQIVND (reference sequence). Trimming shortened V by 8 bases and J by 3 bases, and 10 bases separated the two germline ends. This CDR3 is 12 amino acids long. CDR3 sequence: CASVDSYYGYTF. CDR3 sequence (DNA): TGTGCCAGTGTCGACTCGTACTATGGCTACACCTTC.

The V gene is TRBV19, the J gene TRBJ1-5; 8 bases line up with TRBD1. V dropped 7 bases and J dropped 6; count of bases not matched to a gene: 8. The germline CDR1 and CDR2 sequences are LNHDA and SQIVND (reference sequence). The CDR3 contains 14 residues. The CDR3 bases are TGTGCCAGTAAGATTCAGGGGGCGGGTCAGCCCCAGCATTTT. Translating it yields CASKIQGAGQPQHF.